The rows below give T cell receptor beta chains drawn from one sample of a study of blood T cell repertoires in COVID-19. Clones were sequenced by immunoSEQ multiplex PCR, and TCRdb holds only the in-frame ones, with some missing. The table has around 300,000 clones, around 86% seen once; the top ten hold 1%. Input material: peripheral blood. The receptors here all came from a man over 45 with active or convalescent COVID-19. CDR3s include the opening cysteine and the closing phenylalanine or tryptophan. A D gene is named only where the DNA matches it firmly.

j_gene: TRBJ2-7; v_gene: TRBV3-1/TRBV3-2; d_gene: .; CDR3aa: CASSSPPGRGSYEQYF
j_gene: TRBJ2-5; v_gene: TRBV10-3; d_gene: TRBD2; CDR3aa: CAISISGEKETQYF
j_gene: TRBJ1-2; v_gene: TRBV7-2; d_gene: .; CDR3aa: CASSSPGVPFHTF
j_gene: TRBJ1-1; v_gene: TRBV29-1; d_gene: .; CDR3aa: CSVQGILNTEAFF
j_gene: TRBJ1-5; v_gene: TRBV19; d_gene: .; CDR3aa: CASSIETQGISNQPQHF
j_gene: TRBJ1-2; v_gene: TRBV6-5; d_gene: .; CDR3aa: CASSPSPGNYGYTF
j_gene: TRBJ2-1; v_gene: TRBV28; d_gene: TRBD2; CDR3aa: CASSPQAGVPYNEQFF
j_gene: TRBJ1-4; v_gene: TRBV3-1/TRBV3-2; d_gene: .; CDR3aa: CASSRGGTNEKLFF
j_gene: TRBJ2-2; v_gene: TRBV19; d_gene: TRBD1; CDR3aa: CASSKGQGDPGELFF
j_gene: TRBJ1-3; v_gene: TRBV11-3; d_gene: .; CDR3aa: CASSQEPGNTIYF
j_gene: TRBJ2-1; v_gene: TRBV7-9; d_gene: .; CDR3aa: CASSQGSGSASYNEQFF
j_gene: TRBJ1-3; v_gene: TRBV19; d_gene: TRBD1; CDR3aa: CASSISGQAILGGNTIYF
j_gene: TRBJ1-5; v_gene: TRBV4-3; d_gene: .; CDR3aa: CASSQQTEPNQPQHF
j_gene: TRBJ1-1; v_gene: TRBV30; d_gene: .; CDR3aa: CAWRVGGLAEAFF
j_gene: TRBJ2-3; v_gene: TRBV5-1; d_gene: TRBD2; CDR3aa: CASSLQVYWERGPSLGNTQYF
j_gene: TRBJ2-3; v_gene: TRBV2; d_gene: .; CDR3aa: CASKRTVGTDTQYF
j_gene: TRBJ2-5; v_gene: TRBV3-1/TRBV3-2; d_gene: .; CDR3aa: CASSQLPGTTNQETQYF
j_gene: TRBJ1-2; v_gene: TRBV28; d_gene: .; CDR3aa: CASSPQSNYGYTF
j_gene: TRBJ1-1; v_gene: TRBV19; d_gene: TRBD1; CDR3aa: CASNLLDRVFVF
j_gene: TRBJ2-3; v_gene: TRBV11-2; d_gene: .; CDR3aa: CASSYSPPPGDTQYF
j_gene: TRBJ2-5; v_gene: TRBV19; d_gene: TRBD1; CDR3aa: CASSDRGRLRGQETQYF
j_gene: TRBJ2-1; v_gene: TRBV6-5; d_gene: .; CDR3aa: CASGYRVSQFF
j_gene: TRBJ1-3; v_gene: TRBV4-1; d_gene: .; CDR3aa: CASSPSTGSGNTIYF
j_gene: TRBJ2-2; v_gene: TRBV9; d_gene: .; CDR3aa: CASSASGELFF
j_gene: TRBJ2-1; v_gene: TRBV4-3; d_gene: TRBD2; CDR3aa: CASSPGAGLAGDNEQFF
j_gene: TRBJ1-6; v_gene: TRBV15; d_gene: TRBD1; CDR3aa: CATSLDRDNSPLHF
j_gene: TRBJ2-3; v_gene: TRBV5-4; d_gene: .; CDR3aa: CASSLEDSSDTQYF
j_gene: TRBJ1-1; v_gene: TRBV2; d_gene: .; CDR3aa: CASSGSENTEAFF
j_gene: TRBJ2-7; v_gene: TRBV6-5; d_gene: .; CDR3aa: CASSYASLDYEQYF
j_gene: TRBJ1-6; v_gene: TRBV3-1/TRBV3-2; d_gene: .; CDR3aa: CASSPKQNSPLHF
j_gene: TRBJ1-4; v_gene: TRBV7-2; d_gene: TRBD1; CDR3aa: CASTPTGQGYKKLFF
j_gene: TRBJ2-7; v_gene: TRBV7-2; d_gene: .; CDR3aa: CASSRMAEGAGEQYF
j_gene: TRBJ1-5; v_gene: TRBV19; d_gene: TRBD1; CDR3aa: CASSIRGQSNQPQHF
j_gene: TRBJ1-1; v_gene: TRBV24-1; d_gene: TRBD1; CDR3aa: CATSDSRQGNTEAFF
j_gene: TRBJ2-7; v_gene: TRBV28; d_gene: TRBD1; CDR3aa: CASSPGTGGLEQYF
j_gene: TRBJ1-1; v_gene: TRBV7-2; d_gene: .; CDR3aa: CASSLLPGANTEAFF
j_gene: TRBJ2-3; v_gene: TRBV18; d_gene: .; CDR3aa: CASSPSGTGGTDTQYF
j_gene: TRBJ1-6; v_gene: TRBV2; d_gene: .; CDR3aa: CASSEEGHINSPLHF
j_gene: TRBJ2-5; v_gene: TRBV5-1; d_gene: .; CDR3aa: CASSLKNGGETQYF
j_gene: TRBJ2-2; v_gene: TRBV6-1; d_gene: .; CDR3aa: CASSEVGGSNTGELFF
j_gene: TRBJ1-1; v_gene: TRBV7-2; d_gene: TRBD1; CDR3aa: CASSTTGENTEAFF
j_gene: TRBJ2-7; v_gene: TRBV7-2; d_gene: TRBD1; CDR3aa: CASSLSGQGYEQYF
j_gene: TRBJ1-5; v_gene: TRBV24-1; d_gene: .; CDR3aa: CATSDTQGNQPQHF
j_gene: TRBJ2-5; v_gene: TRBV4-1; d_gene: .; CDR3aa: CASSQDWQGGTQYF
j_gene: TRBJ2-5; v_gene: TRBV7-2; d_gene: TRBD1; CDR3aa: CASSPGTGRETQYF
j_gene: TRBJ1-1; v_gene: TRBV27; d_gene: .; CDR3aa: CPLTSTREPTEAFF
j_gene: TRBJ2-2; v_gene: TRBV2; d_gene: .; CDR3aa: CASSEAGLANTGELFF
j_gene: TRBJ2-5; v_gene: TRBV19; d_gene: TRBD1; CDR3aa: CASSHGQVLGRQTPQYF
j_gene: TRBJ1-6; v_gene: TRBV18; d_gene: .; CDR3aa: CASSPGVAGEKGLHF
j_gene: TRBJ2-2; v_gene: TRBV7-9; d_gene: TRBD2; CDR3aa: CASSPSGRAGAGELFF
j_gene: TRBJ1-5; v_gene: TRBV19; d_gene: TRBD1; CDR3aa: CATKGRTGRNQPQHF
j_gene: TRBJ1-3; v_gene: TRBV12-5; d_gene: .; CDR3aa: CASGGGAGGNTIYF
j_gene: TRBJ2-5; v_gene: TRBV6-1; d_gene: TRBD1; CDR3aa: CASSERKGTEGETQYF
j_gene: TRBJ2-7; v_gene: TRBV5-1; d_gene: .; CDR3aa: CASSTTGLSSYEQYF
j_gene: TRBJ1-6; v_gene: TRBV30; d_gene: .; CDR3aa: CACPVRGNSPLHF
j_gene: TRBJ2-3; v_gene: TRBV6-4; d_gene: TRBD2; CDR3aa: CASSPSGRTDTQYF
j_gene: TRBJ2-3; v_gene: TRBV2; d_gene: TRBD2; CDR3aa: CASSAQAGLATDTQYF
j_gene: TRBJ2-1; v_gene: TRBV2; d_gene: .; CDR3aa: CASSASGYNEQFF